The clone carrying this T cell receptor (beta chain) was seen repeatedly, ten times or more. This entry belongs to a study of T-cell reconstitution after alpha-beta-depleted transplantation in children. Unique molecular identifiers were incorporated when the TCRbeta library was constructed. TCRdb re-called the PCR reads through MiXCR, storing one row per CDR3 protein. The table lists roughly 240,000 distinct CDR3 sequences, just under 8.5% of them singletons. The starting material was PBMCs, mostly from graft donor cells, obtained 180 days after TCRalphabeta/CD19-depleted stem cell transplant. This clonotype originated in a male patient aged 10-17 years who had a stem cell transplant for acute lymphoblastic leukemia, so the T cells may come from the graft donor.

The CDR3 nucleotides read TGTGCCAGCAGCTCCCTAGGGACTGTCAATAATTCACCCCTCCACTTT. Amino acids: CASSSLGTVNNSPLHF. V is TRBV5-6 and J is TRBJ1-6; D is possibly TRBD1 (5 bases). V was clipped by 3 bases and J by 5 bases, with 15 bases between them. CDR1 and CDR2 (germline): SGHDT, YYEEEE. The CDR3 runs 16 residues. Using reference TRBV5-6 and TRBJ1-6 for the parts outside the CDR3, the full variable domain is DAGVTQSPTHLIKTRGQQVTLRCSPKSGHDTVSWYQQALGQGPQFIFQYYEEEERQRGNFPDRFSGHQFPNYSSELNVNALLLGDSALYLCASSSLGTVNNSPLHFGNGTRLTVT.